Below, one TCR beta chain is given with its context. Its antigen is not known. This entry comes from a study of T-cell memory formation after mild COVID-19. At the level of the study: In these data, TCR clusters were largely donor specific. General study results and limits: There were some responding clones in pre-infection memory, which suggested that cross-reactive memory had joined. Balance between CD4 and CD8 was seen in clones contracting day 15 to 85, and a CD4+ lean was seen in later expanders.

The CDR3 loop spans 13 amino acids. CDR1 is MNHEY and CDR2 is SMNVEV in the germline V gene (reference sequence). Trimming shortened V by 5 bases and J by 3 bases, and 7 bases separated the two germline ends. Constant-segment primers and 5'RACE yielded cDNA libraries for TCR alpha and TCR beta, each carrying sample barcodes and UMIs. TCRdb recomputed calls from the 5' RACE reads with MiXCR, one row per CDR3 protein. The data show 350,000 or so distinct CDR3 sequences, with 20% to 25% seen just once and 9.5% to 15% held by the top ten. Sequenced input: PBMCs or a T cell subset sorted from them (not recorded which). The V call is TRBV27, the J call TRBJ2-2; D not certain. The receptor was isolated from an adult woman who had mild COVID-19 (a few samples of this study predate the infection). Cell type and time point are not known. The CDR3 DNA sequence: TGTGCCAGCAGTATTCTGCACACCGGGGAGCTGTTTTTT. Translating it yields CASSILHTGELFF.